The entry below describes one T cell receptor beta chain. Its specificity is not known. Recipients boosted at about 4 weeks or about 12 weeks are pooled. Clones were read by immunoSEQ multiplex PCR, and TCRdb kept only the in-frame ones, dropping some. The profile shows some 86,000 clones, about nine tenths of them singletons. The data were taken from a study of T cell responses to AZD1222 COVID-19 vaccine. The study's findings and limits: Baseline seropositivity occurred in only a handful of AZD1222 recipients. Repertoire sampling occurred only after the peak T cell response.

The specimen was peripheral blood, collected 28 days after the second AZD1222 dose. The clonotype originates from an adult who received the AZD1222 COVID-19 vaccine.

The CDR3 loop is CSVPKSGPTNTEAFF. The CDR3, as DNA: TGCAGCGTCCCTAAATCGGGACCTACCAACACTGAAGCTTTCTTT. The chain is built from TRBV29-1 and TRBJ1-1; D possibly corresponds to TRBD1 (5 bases). The CDR3 is made up of 15 amino acids. V was pared by 6 bases and J by 2 bases, with 19 bases between. Germline loops: CDR1 SQVTM, CDR2 ANQGSEA.